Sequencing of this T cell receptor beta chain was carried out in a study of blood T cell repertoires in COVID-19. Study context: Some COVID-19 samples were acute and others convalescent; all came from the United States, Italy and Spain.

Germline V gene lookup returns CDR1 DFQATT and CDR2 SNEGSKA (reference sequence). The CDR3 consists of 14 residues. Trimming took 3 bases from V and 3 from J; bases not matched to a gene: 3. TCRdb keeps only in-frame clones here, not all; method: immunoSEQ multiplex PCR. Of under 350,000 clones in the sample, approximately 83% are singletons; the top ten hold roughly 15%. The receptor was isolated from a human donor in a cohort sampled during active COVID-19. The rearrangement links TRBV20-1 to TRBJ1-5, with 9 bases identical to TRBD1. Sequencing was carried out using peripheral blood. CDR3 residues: CSASGQGFNQPQHF. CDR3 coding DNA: TGCAGTGCTAGTGGACAGGGGTTCAATCAGCCCCAGCATTTT.